This TCR beta chain originates from a study of CD8+CD57+ T cells in acquired aplastic anemia. Study-wide context: On average, sorted CD4+ and CD8+ cells gave 3.2 ug of DNA. Healthy donors yielded about 9.9 million CD4+ cell reads on average.

The CDR3 extends over 14 amino acids. Per the germline V gene, CDR1 is MNHEY and CDR2 is SVGAGI. V was clipped by 5 bases and J by 0 bases; unmatched bases: 2. Study conclusions and caveats: Patients and healthy controls showed no significant CD8+ Simpson's diversity difference. The study identified under 30 CD8+ CDR3 sequences shared by patients and controls.

Turning to this clonotype: Antigen specificity is unknown.

TCR beta VDJ and CDR3 profiling used genomic DNA as template. TCRdb fed the reads into MiXCR, producing one record per CDR3 protein. The repertoire consists of approximately 380,000 distinct CDR3 sequences, with about two thirds occurring once and the leading ten covering under 5%. The source is a human donor in good health, serving as a control. The specimen was sorted CD4+, CD8+, or CD8+CD57+ T cells (not recorded which) from PBMCs. The chain carries TRBV6-5 and TRBJ2-7; 9 bases are shared with TRBD2. This CDR3 is CASSGGLASYEQYF. In DNA form, the CDR3 reads TGTGCCAGCAGTGGGGGACTAGCCTCCTACGAGCAGTACTTC.